A selection of T cell receptor beta chains follows, all from one sample in a study of OX40 agonist ivuxolimab in advanced cancers. Clones were sequenced by immunoSEQ multiplex PCR, and TCRdb holds only the in-frame ones, with some missing. The sample holds roughly 100,000 clones, more than 85% seen once. The sample here was CD4+ or CD8+ T cells sorted from blood, taken in a trial of the OX40 agonist ivuxolimab. The receptors derive from an adult with an advanced solid tumor such as melanoma, head and neck, liver or kidney cancer. The CDR3 runs from the conserved cysteine through the conserved F or W. The order of the fields is J gene, V gene, clone size, D gene, CDR3 DNA, CDR3 protein. A D gene is named only where the DNA matches it firmly. Size is stated for part of the rows, as once, few or many counts, or as a class when the clone is expanded.

J gene: TRBJ1-4; V gene: TRBV7-8; clone size: -; D gene: -; CDR3 DNA: TGTGCCAGCAGCTTACGGGGGGGCGCGGCCGACCACTTTAATGAAAAACTGTTTTTT; CDR3 protein: CASSLRGGAADHFNEKLFF
J gene: TRBJ1-4; V gene: TRBV2; clone size: -; D gene: -; CDR3 DNA: TGTGCCAGCAGTGATGTGGGCCCACAGGAAAAACTGTTTTTT; CDR3 protein: CASSDVGPQEKLFF
J gene: TRBJ2-3; V gene: TRBV4-3; clone size: -; D gene: -; CDR3 DNA: TGCGCCAGCAGCCAAGATCCCTGGACGACCTCAGATACGCAGTATTTT; CDR3 protein: CASSQDPWTTSDTQYF
J gene: TRBJ1-5; V gene: TRBV19; clone size: few; D gene: -; CDR3 DNA: TGTGCCAGTAGACTAGATATGTTGGGCAATCAGCCCCAGCATTTT; CDR3 protein: CASRLDMLGNQPQHF
J gene: TRBJ2-1; V gene: TRBV27; clone size: -; D gene: -; CDR3 DNA: TGTGCCAGCAGTTTATCACGGACTTACAATGAGCAGTTCTTC; CDR3 protein: CASSLSRTYNEQFF
J gene: TRBJ2-5; V gene: TRBV29-1; clone size: -; D gene: -; CDR3 DNA: TGCAGCGTTGAATACGGGTGGAGAGAGACCCAGTACTTC; CDR3 protein: CSVEYGWRETQYF
J gene: TRBJ1-2; V gene: TRBV27; clone size: -; D gene: -; CDR3 DNA: TGTGCCAGCAGTTTCGCAGGAGCTAACTATGGCTACACCTTC; CDR3 protein: CASSFAGANYGYTF
J gene: TRBJ2-1; V gene: TRBV27; clone size: -; D gene: TRBD2; CDR3 DNA: TGTGCCAGCAGTCTCGGACTAGCGGTCTATGAGCAGTTCTTC; CDR3 protein: CASSLGLAVYEQFF
J gene: TRBJ2-5; V gene: TRBV5-4; clone size: -; D gene: -; CDR3 DNA: TGTGCCAGCAGCCCGACCCCATCCGGCGTTCGAAATACCCGCGAGACCCAGTACTTC; CDR3 protein: CASSPTPSGVRNTRETQYF
J gene: TRBJ2-7; V gene: TRBV6-1; clone size: -; D gene: -; CDR3 DNA: TGTGCCAGCAGTGAAGGACACCTCTACGAGCAGTACTTC; CDR3 protein: CASSEGHLYEQYF
J gene: TRBJ1-2; V gene: TRBV5-4; clone size: -; D gene: -; CDR3 DNA: TGTGCCAGCAGCCTCGGGGGGGGCTACACCTTC; CDR3 protein: CASSLGGGYTF
J gene: TRBJ1-1; V gene: TRBV10-1; clone size: -; D gene: -; CDR3 DNA: TGCGCCAGCCGACAGGTGATGAACACTGAAGCTTTCTTT; CDR3 protein: CASRQVMNTEAFF
J gene: TRBJ2-1; V gene: TRBV19; clone size: -; D gene: -; CDR3 DNA: TGTGCCAGTAGTATGACTGGGCAGCCCTACAATGAGCAGTTCTTC; CDR3 protein: CASSMTGQPYNEQFF
J gene: TRBJ2-4; V gene: TRBV11-2; clone size: -; D gene: -; CDR3 DNA: TGTGCCAGCAGCACCCGACAGGTTCGGGCCAAAAACATTCAGTACTTC; CDR3 protein: CASSTRQVRAKNIQYF
J gene: TRBJ1-1; V gene: TRBV14; clone size: -; D gene: TRBD1; CDR3 DNA: TGTGCCAGCAGCCAGGAAGGAGGGGGCCCCATGAACACTGAAGCTTTCTTT; CDR3 protein: CASSQEGGGPMNTEAFF
J gene: TRBJ2-3; V gene: TRBV11-2; clone size: -; D gene: -; CDR3 DNA: TGTGCCAGCAGCTCCGAATACACTACAGGGGGAGGGAGCACAGATACGCAGTATTTT; CDR3 protein: CASSSEYTTGGGSTDTQYF
J gene: TRBJ2-5; V gene: TRBV6-5; clone size: -; D gene: -; CDR3 DNA: TGTGCCAGCAGTCCGACGGGTCCGGGGACCCAGTACTTC; CDR3 protein: CASSPTGPGTQYF
J gene: TRBJ2-1; V gene: TRBV25-1; clone size: few; D gene: -; CDR3 DNA: TGTGCCAGCAGTTGGCCGGACCGGGGCAATGAGCAGTTCTTC; CDR3 protein: CASSWPDRGNEQFF
J gene: TRBJ1-1; V gene: TRBV12-5; clone size: -; D gene: -; CDR3 DNA: TGTGCTAGTGGCCCTACCAACACTGAAGCTTTCTTT; CDR3 protein: CASGPTNTEAFF
J gene: TRBJ1-1; V gene: TRBV27; clone size: -; D gene: -; CDR3 DNA: TGTGCCAGCAGTTTATCGCAGGGGTGGACTGAAGCTTTCTTT; CDR3 protein: CASSLSQGWTEAFF
J gene: TRBJ2-1; V gene: TRBV7-9; clone size: -; D gene: -; CDR3 DNA: TGTGCCAGCAGCTTAGAATCTCCAGGGGTGGGGGAGCAGTTCTTC; CDR3 protein: CASSLESPGVGEQFF
J gene: TRBJ2-7; V gene: TRBV6-1; clone size: -; D gene: TRBD1; CDR3 DNA: TGTGCCAGCAGTGCGACAGGGGAGGAGCAGTACTTC; CDR3 protein: CASSATGEEQYF
J gene: TRBJ2-7; V gene: TRBV28; clone size: -; D gene: -; CDR3 DNA: TGTGCCAGCAGTCTGGGAGGGGGAGGGGGTAGCTACGAGCAGTACTTC; CDR3 protein: CASSLGGGGGSYEQYF
J gene: TRBJ2-3; V gene: TRBV11-2; clone size: -; D gene: TRBD2; CDR3 DNA: TGTGCCAGCAGCTTAGGATACGGGGGGGAAGACACAGATACGCAGTATTTT; CDR3 protein: CASSLGYGGEDTDTQYF
J gene: TRBJ2-3; V gene: TRBV6-5; clone size: -; D gene: -; CDR3 DNA: TGTGCCAGCAGTTACTCGGGGGATGCAGATACGCAGTATTTT; CDR3 protein: CASSYSGDADTQYF
J gene: TRBJ2-7; V gene: TRBV29-1; clone size: -; D gene: -; CDR3 DNA: TGCAGCGTTGAAAACAGGAACCTCTCCTACGAGCAGTACTTC; CDR3 protein: CSVENRNLSYEQYF
J gene: TRBJ2-4; V gene: TRBV27; clone size: -; D gene: TRBD2; CDR3 DNA: TGTGCCAGCAGTAGCGGGAGGGCCGATTTGGCCAAAAACATTCAGTACTTC; CDR3 protein: CASSSGRADLAKNIQYF
J gene: TRBJ1-1; V gene: TRBV19; clone size: -; D gene: -; CDR3 DNA: TGTGCCAGTAGTAAGGGATATGGGACTGAAGCTTTCTTT; CDR3 protein: CASSKGYGTEAFF